Below are 19 T cell receptor beta chains sequenced from a single sample in a study of cytomegalovirus exposure and HLA in healthy donors. 13 Jbeta primers and 60 Vbeta primers were used for the PCR. Generated by immunoSEQ multiplex PCR, the TCRdb table keeps only in-frame clones and is missing some. The data show approximately 250,000 clones, about three quarters seen once. Sequencing used PBMCs. The receptor set was obtained from a boy under 18 in good health and CMV-seronegative.

The rearrangement links TRBV6-1 to TRBJ2-6; 8 nucleotides match TRBD1. From germline, CDR1 is MNHNS and CDR2 SASEGT. This CDR3 is 15 amino acids long. V lost 7 bases, J lost 4 bases, and 6 bases stayed unmatched. This chain's CDR3 is CASIWTGTGANVLTF. In nucleotides, the CDR3 is TGTGCCAGCATTTGGACAGGGACCGGGGCCAACGTCCTGACTTTC.

The chain has TRBV7-8 and TRBJ2-5; TRBD2 is a possible D gene (7 bases). V dropped 5 bases and J dropped 4 bases, with 17 bases sitting between them. The CDR3 runs to 15 residues. Per germline, CDR1 SGHVS and CDR2 FQNEAQ. DNA for the CDR3: TGTGCCAGCAGCCTAAGGGGGGGGGATTCAGAGACCCAGTACTTC. Translation gives CASSLRGGDSETQYF.

J is TRBJ1-2 and V is TRBV15; D unclear. The CDR3 has 13 residues. Looked up from germline, CDR1 is LNHNV and CDR2 is YYDKDF (reference sequence). V lost 0 bases, J lost 5 bases, and 7 bases lay in between. The CDR3, as DNA: TGTGCCACCAGCAGAGAGTCGGAGTATGGCTACACCTTC. Its protein is CATSRESEYGYTF.

The genes are TRBV29-1 and TRBJ2-7; D is uncertain. Between the trimmed V and J ends, which lost 1 base and 0 bases, there was a span of 7 bases. Germline V gene sequence: CDR1 SQVTM, CDR2 ANQGSEA. The CDR3 covers 13 residues. CDR3 sequence (DNA): TGCAGCGTTGAAGTGGGCAACTCCTACGAGCAGTACTTC. It yields the protein CSVEVGNSYEQYF.

V gene TRBV5-5 combines with J gene TRBJ1-1; a weak D match, TRBD1 (5 bases). V was clipped by 1 base and J by 11 bases, with 12 bases between them. CDR3 length: 12 amino acids. Germline loops: CDR1 SGHKS, CDR2 YYEKEE (reference sequence). The CDR3, as DNA: TGTGCCAGCAGCTTGTTGGAAGGGGTTGCTTTCTTT. As protein: CASSLLEGVAFF.

This sequence joins TRBV5-4 and TRBJ2-7, with D perhaps TRBD1 (5 bases). Trimming took 0 bases from V and 6 from J, leaving 7 bases between them. CDR3 size: 12 residues. Germline-derived CDR1 and CDR2 are SGHNT and YYREEE (reference sequence). CDR3 sequence (DNA): TGTGCCAGCAGCTTGGGGGGCCCCGAGCAGTACTTC. Encoded protein: CASSLGGPEQYF.

This clone was recorded once. The chain is built from TRBV27 and TRBJ1-2; maybe TRBD1 (5 bases). The CDR3 loop spans 14 amino acids. Germline V lookup: CDR1 MNHEY, CDR2 SMNVEV (reference sequence). V lost 1 base to trimming and J lost 7 bases, with 13 bases between them. In DNA, the CDR3 is TGTGCCAGCAGTTTATTCGGGGGACGAGGTGGCTACACCTTC. It yields the protein CASSLFGGRGGYTF.

The genes are TRBV5-4 and TRBJ2-2; 8 bases match TRBD1. The junction had 2 bases not matched to a gene; V was cut back by 4 bases and J by 0 bases. This CDR3 has 15 amino acids. Germline CDR1 is SGHNT and CDR2 is YYREEE (reference sequence). The CDR3 nucleotides are TGTGCCAGCAGCAGGACAGGGACGAACACCGGGGAGCTGTTTTTT. The encoded protein is CASSRTGTNTGELFF.

This chain uses TRBV2 with TRBJ1-1, with 7 bases aligning to TRBD1. The CDR3 has 13 residues. The V gene end was trimmed by 6 bases and the J gene end by 0 bases; junction bases not matched to a gene: 1. Germline V gives CDR1 SNHLY, CDR2 FYNNEI. CDR3 DNA sequence: TGTGCCAGCAGGGGACAGTTGAACACTGAAGCTTTCTTT. This gives the protein CASRGQLNTEAFF.

J is TRBJ2-1 and V is TRBV7-3; no definite D call. V shed 4 bases and J shed 8 bases, with 12 bases lying between them. CDR1 and CDR2 from the germline V gene are SGHTA and FQGTGA. CDR3 length: 13 residues. The CDR3 bases are TGTGCCAGCAGCTCCTATGACAAGGATGAGCAGTTCTTC. Amino acid sequence: CASSSYDKDEQFF.

The rearrangement uses TRBV5-8 and TRBJ1-2; D gene unclear. This CDR3 contains 16 residues. The ends were cut back, 4 bases at V and 3 bases at J, with 19 bases in the middle. The germline CDR1 and CDR2 sequences are SGHTS and YDEGEE. This CDR3 reads CASSPGPGGSDYGYTF. The DNA of the CDR3 is TGTGCCAGCAGCCCCGGGCCTGGAGGGTCTGACTATGGCTACACCTTC.

The genes are TRBV10-3 and TRBJ2-7, with 8 bases that match TRBD2. V lost 8 bases and J lost 2; bases outside the gene matches: 2. Germline V CDR1 and CDR2: ENHRY, SYGVKD. The length of the CDR3 is 12 residues. The CDR3 sequence: CAIRGGPYEQYF. DNA for the CDR3: TGTGCCATCCGGGGGGGTCCCTACGAGCAGTACTTC.

The V and J genes are TRBV7-2 and TRBJ2-1; 11 positions match TRBD2. CDR1 is SGHTA and CDR2 is FQGNSA in the germline V gene. V lost 4 bases, J lost 3 bases, and 8 bases stayed unmatched. The CDR3 extends over 17 amino acids. Here the CDR3 DNA reads TGTGCCAGCAGCTCGGACTTACTAGCGGGGGACTACAATGAGCAGTTCTTC. This encodes CASSSDLLAGDYNEQFF.

This rearrangement joins TRBV5-1 to TRBJ1-1; no definite D call. The germline V gene has CDR1 SGHRS and CDR2 YFSETQ. The CDR3 loop spans 15 amino acids. V gave up 0 bases and J gave up 4 bases, with 13 bases separating them. DNA of the CDR3: TGCGCCAGCAGCTTGGAAGGGAGGGCGGGCACTGAAGCTTTCTTT. Its protein is CASSLEGRAGTEAFF.

The chain combines TRBV7-2 with TRBJ2-1; 9 bases line up with TRBD2. Per the germline V gene, CDR1 is SGHTA and CDR2 is FQGNSA. The CDR3 consists of 15 residues. The ends lost 3 bases at V and 3 bases at J; junction bases unmatched: 3. The CDR3 DNA follows: TGTGCCAGCAGCTTGGGGCGGGGGGGCTACAATGAGCAGTTCTTC. It encodes CASSLGRGGYNEQFF.

The V gene is TRBV10-3, the J gene TRBJ1-1; D remains unclear. Germline V CDR1 and CDR2: ENHRY, SYGVKD. The CDR3 is 13 amino acids. V was clipped by 7 bases and J by 0 bases, with 9 bases between them. The CDR3 coding sequence is TGTGCCATCAAAACAAGTATGAACACTGAAGCTTTCTTT. Its translation: CAIKTSMNTEAFF.

A note on this clone: One end of the junction does not line up with germline, which may come from a read error. The chain employs TRBV2 and TRBJ1-2, with TRBD1 as a possible D gene (5 bases). CDR1 and CDR2 from the germline V gene are SNHLY and FYNNEI. The CDR3 contains 13 residues. CDR3 amino acids: CASSIGRGGGYPF. The CDR3 DNA reads TGTGCCAGCAGCATCGGGAGGGGCGGCGGCTACCCCTTC.

The rearrangement joins TRBV5-5 to TRBJ2-4, with a weak D call TRBD1 (6 bases). V lost 4 bases and J 4 bases, leaving 9 bases between the germline ends. CDR3 length equals 13 residues. CDR1 is SGHKS and CDR2 is YYEKEE in the germline V gene (reference sequence). Here the CDR3 reads CASSPTGKNIQYF. CDR3 DNA: TGTGCCAGCAGCCCGACAGGTAAAAACATTCAGTACTTC.

The genes are TRBV30 and TRBJ1-1, with D perhaps matching TRBD1 (6 bases). CDR1 GTSNPN and CDR2 SVGIG come from the germline V gene (reference sequence). The CDR3 contains 13 residues. V was cut by 7 bases and J by 4 bases, with 16 bases left in between. The CDR3 DNA reads as TGTGCCTTGCGCAGGGGACCGCTCACTGAAGCTTTCTTT. It codes for CALRRGPLTEAFF.